The clone carrying this TCR beta chain appeared many times. Its specificity is unknown. This record comes from a study of neurological immune-mediated disorders. From 2 million PBMCs stored at -80 C, the unsorted libraries were generated. Trimming removed 6 bases from V and 2 bases from J; junction bases left unmatched: 8. The CDR3 extends over 16 amino acids. The cDNA was synthesized by 5'RACE incorporating 10-nucleotide random UMIs. Over 180 million TCR-beta sequences from 15-18 subjects came from every sequencing run. TCRdb re-called the 5' RACE reads through MiXCR, storing one row per CDR3 protein. This sample has tens of thousands of distinct CDR3 sequences, with 17% found just once. Study findings and constraints: No CDR3 amino acid sequences recurred among expanded clones across subjects, suggesting private repertoires in all groups.

The sequenced sample was PBMCs. This TCR came from a woman aged 40 to 55 in good health. This chain uses TRBV12-3 or TRBV12-4 with TRBJ2-3; 10 nucleotides line up with TRBD2. CDR3 in DNA: TGTGCCAGCAGCCCCGGGACTAGCGACCTCACAGATACGCAGTATTTT. It encodes CASSPGTSDLTDTQYF.